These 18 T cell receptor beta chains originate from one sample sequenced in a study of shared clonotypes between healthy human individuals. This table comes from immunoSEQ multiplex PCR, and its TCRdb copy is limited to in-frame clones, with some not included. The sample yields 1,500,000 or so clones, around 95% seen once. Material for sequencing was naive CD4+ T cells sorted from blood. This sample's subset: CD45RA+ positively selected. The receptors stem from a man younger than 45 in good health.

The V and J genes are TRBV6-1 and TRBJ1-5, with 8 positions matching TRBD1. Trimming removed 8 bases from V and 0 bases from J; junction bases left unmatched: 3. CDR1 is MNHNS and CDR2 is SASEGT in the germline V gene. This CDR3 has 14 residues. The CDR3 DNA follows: TGTGCCAGCGGACAGGGATCTAGCAATCAGCCCCAGCATTTT. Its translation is CASGQGSSNQPQHF.

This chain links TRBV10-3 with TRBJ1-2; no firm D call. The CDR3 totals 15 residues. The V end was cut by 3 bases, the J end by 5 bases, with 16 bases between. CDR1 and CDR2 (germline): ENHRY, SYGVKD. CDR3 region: CAISDRGSIAYGYTF. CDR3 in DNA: TGTGCCATCAGTGACAGAGGCAGCATTGCTTATGGCTACACCTTC.

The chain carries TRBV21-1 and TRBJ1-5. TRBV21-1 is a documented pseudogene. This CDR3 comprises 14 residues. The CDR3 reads CALRGGYSNQPQHF. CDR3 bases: TGTGCCCTTCGGGGGGGATATAGCAATCAGCCCCAGCATTTT.

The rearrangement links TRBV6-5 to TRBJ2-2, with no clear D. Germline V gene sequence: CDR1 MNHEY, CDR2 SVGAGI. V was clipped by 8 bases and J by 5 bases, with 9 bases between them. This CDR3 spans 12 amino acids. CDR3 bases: TGTGCCAGCTGGAGAGAGACCGGGGAGCTGTTTTTT. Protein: CASWRETGELFF.

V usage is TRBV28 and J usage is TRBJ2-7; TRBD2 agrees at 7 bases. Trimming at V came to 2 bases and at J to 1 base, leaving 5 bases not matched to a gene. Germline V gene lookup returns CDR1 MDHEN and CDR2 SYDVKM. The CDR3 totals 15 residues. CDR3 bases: TGTGCCAGCAGTTTAGGCGGGAGCCCATCCTACGAGCAGTACTTC. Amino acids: CASSLGGSPSYEQYF.

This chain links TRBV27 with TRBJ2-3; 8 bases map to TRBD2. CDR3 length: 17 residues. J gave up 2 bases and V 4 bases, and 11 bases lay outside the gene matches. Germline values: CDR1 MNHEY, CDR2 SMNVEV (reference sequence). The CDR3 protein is CASSWTSRWGSTDTQYF. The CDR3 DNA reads TGTGCCAGCAGTTGGACTAGCCGGTGGGGCTCCACAGATACGCAGTATTTT.

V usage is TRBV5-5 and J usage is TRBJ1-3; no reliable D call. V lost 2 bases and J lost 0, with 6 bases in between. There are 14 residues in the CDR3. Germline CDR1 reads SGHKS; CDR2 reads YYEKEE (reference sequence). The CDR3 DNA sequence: TGTGCCAGCAGCTTTATCAACTCTGGAAACACCATATATTTT. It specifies CASSFINSGNTIYF. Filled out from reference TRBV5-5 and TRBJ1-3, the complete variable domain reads DAGVTQSPTHLIKTRGQQVTLRCSPISGHKSVSWYQQVLGQGPQFIFQYYEKEERGRGNFPDRFSARQFPNYSSELNVNALLLGDSALYLCASSFINSGNTIYFGEGSWLTVV.

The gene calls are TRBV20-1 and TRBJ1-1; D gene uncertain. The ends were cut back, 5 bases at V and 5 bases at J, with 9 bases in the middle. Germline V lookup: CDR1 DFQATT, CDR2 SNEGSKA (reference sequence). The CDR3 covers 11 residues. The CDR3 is CSAVRGTEAFF. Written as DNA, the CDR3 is TGCAGTGCTGTTCGTGGAACTGAAGCTTTCTTT.

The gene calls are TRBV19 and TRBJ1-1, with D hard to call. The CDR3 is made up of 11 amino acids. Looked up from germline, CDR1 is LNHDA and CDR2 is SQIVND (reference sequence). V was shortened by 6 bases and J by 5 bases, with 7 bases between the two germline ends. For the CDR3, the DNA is TGTGCCAGTAGGGGATTAACTGAAGCTTTCTTT. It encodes CASRGLTEAFF.

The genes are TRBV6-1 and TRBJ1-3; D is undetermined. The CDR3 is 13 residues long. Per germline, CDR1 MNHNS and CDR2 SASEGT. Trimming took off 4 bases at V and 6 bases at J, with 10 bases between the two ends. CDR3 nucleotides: TGTGCCAGCAGTGTCTCCACCTTAAACACCATATATTTT. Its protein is CASSVSTLNTIYF.

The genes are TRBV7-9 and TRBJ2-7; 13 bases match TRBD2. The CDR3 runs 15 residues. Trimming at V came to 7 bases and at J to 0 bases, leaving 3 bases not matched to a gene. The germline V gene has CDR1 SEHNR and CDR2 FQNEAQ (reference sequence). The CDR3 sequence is CASTRTSGSSYEQYF. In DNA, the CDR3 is TGTGCCAGCACGCGGACTAGCGGGAGCTCCTACGAGCAGTACTTC.

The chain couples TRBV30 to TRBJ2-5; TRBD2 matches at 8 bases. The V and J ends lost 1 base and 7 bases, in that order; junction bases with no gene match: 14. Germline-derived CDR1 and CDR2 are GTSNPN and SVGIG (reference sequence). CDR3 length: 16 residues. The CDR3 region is CAWSGMGGRTSGTQYF. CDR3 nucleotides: TGTGCCTGGAGTGGTATGGGCGGGAGGACCTCAGGGACCCAGTACTTC.

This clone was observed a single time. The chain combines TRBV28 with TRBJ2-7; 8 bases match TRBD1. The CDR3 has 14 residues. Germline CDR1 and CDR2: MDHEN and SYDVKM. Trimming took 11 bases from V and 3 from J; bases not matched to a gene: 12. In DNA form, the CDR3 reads TGTGCCTCCCGGAGGACAGGGAGTCTCTACGAGCAGTACTTC. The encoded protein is CASRRTGSLYEQYF.

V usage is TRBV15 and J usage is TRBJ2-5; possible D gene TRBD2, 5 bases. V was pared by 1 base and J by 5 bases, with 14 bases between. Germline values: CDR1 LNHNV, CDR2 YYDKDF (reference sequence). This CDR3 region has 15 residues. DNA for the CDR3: TGTGCCACCAGCAGAGGAGCCCTCGGGGAGGAGACCCAGTACTTC. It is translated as CATSRGALGEETQYF.

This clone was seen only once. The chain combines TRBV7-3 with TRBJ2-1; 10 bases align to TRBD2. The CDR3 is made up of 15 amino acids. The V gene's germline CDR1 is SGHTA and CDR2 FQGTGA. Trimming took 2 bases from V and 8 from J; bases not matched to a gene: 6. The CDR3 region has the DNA TGTGCCAGCAGCTTAGGGCCTCTAGCGGGAGATGAGCAGTTCTTC. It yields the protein CASSLGPLAGDEQFF.

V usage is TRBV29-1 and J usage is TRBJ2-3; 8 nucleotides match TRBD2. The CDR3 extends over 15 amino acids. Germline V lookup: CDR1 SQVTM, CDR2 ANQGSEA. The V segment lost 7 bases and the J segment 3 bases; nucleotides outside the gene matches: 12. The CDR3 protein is CSGGLSGTLTDTQYF. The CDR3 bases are TGCAGCGGAGGACTTAGCGGGACTCTGACAGATACGCAGTATTTT.

This chain's CDR3 is CASTTRLANEETQYF. DNA of the CDR3: TGTGCCAGCACCACAAGACTTGCCAATGAAGAGACCCAGTACTTC. The rearrangement uses TRBV28 and TRBJ2-5, with D unclear. CDR3 size: 15 residues. CDR1 is MDHEN, CDR2 SYDVKM, per germline. V was shortened by 7 bases and J by 3 bases, with 18 bases between the two germline ends. The entire variable domain, with the rest obtained from reference TRBV28 and TRBJ2-5, is as follows: DVKVTQSSRYLVKRTGEKVFLECVQDMDHENMFWYRQDPGLGLRLIYFSYDVKMKEKGDIPEGYSVSREKKERFSLILESASTNQTSMYLCASTTRLANEETQYFGPGTRLLVL.

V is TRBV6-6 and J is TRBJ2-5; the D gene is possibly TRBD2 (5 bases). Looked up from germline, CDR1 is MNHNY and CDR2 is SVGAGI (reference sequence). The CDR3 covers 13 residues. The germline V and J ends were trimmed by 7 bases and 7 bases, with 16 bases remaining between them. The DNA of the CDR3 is TGTGCCAGCAAGTCTGGACTCAGAAGGACCCAGTACTTC. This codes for CASKSGLRRTQYF.